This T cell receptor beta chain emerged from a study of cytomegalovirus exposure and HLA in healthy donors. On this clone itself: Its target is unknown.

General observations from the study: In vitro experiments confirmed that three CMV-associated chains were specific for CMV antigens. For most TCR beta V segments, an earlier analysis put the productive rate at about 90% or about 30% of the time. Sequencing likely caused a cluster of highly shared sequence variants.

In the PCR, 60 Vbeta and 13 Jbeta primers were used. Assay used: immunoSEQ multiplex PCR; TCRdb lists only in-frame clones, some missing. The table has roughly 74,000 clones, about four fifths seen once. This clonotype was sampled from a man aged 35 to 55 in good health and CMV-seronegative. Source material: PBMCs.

The CDR3 loop reads CASSRRDSAADTQYF. The CDR3 DNA reads as TGTGCCAGCAGCCGCCGGGACAGCGCAGCAGATACGCAGTATTTT. The rearrangement joins TRBV5-4 to TRBJ2-3; 7 bases fit TRBD1. Germline CDR1 is SGHNT and CDR2 is YYREEE (reference sequence). The V and J ends lost 4 bases and 4 bases, in that order; junction bases with no gene match: 9. The CDR3 runs to 15 residues.